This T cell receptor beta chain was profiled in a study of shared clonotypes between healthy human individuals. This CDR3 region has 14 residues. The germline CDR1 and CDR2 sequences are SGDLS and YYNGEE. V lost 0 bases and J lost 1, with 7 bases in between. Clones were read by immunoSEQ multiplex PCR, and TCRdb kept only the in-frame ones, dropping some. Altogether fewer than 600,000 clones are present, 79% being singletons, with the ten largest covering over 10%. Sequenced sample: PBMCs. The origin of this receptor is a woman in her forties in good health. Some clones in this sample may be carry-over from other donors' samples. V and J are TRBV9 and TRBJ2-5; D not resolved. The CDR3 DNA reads TGTGCCAGCAGCGTAGGTCCTTCCCAAGAGACCCAGTACTTC. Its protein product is CASSVGPSQETQYF.